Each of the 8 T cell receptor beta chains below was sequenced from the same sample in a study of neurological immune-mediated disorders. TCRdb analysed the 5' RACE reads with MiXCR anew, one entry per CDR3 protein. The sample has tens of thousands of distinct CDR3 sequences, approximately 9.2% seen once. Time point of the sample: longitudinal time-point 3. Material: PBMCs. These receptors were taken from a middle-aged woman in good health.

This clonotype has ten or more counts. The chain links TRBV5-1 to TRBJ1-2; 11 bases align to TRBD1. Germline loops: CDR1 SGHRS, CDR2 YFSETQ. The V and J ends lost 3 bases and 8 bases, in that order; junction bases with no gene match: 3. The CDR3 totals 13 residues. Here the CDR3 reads CASSSDRGLGYTF. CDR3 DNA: TGCGCCAGCAGCTCGGACAGGGGGCTCGGCTACACCTTC.

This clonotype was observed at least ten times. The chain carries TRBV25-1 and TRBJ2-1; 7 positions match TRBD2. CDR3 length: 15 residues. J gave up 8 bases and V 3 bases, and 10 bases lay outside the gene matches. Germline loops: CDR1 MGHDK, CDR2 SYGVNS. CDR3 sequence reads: CASSDASGAVDEQFF. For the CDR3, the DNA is TGTGCCAGCAGTGATGCTAGCGGCGCCGTCGATGAGCAGTTCTTC.

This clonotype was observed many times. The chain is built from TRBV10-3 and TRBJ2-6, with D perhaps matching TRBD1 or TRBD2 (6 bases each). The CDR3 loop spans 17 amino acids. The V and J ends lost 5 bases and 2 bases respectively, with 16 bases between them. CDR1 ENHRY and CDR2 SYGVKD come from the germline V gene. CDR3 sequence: CAISTDRGGTGANVLTF. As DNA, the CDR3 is TGTGCCATCAGTACGGACAGAGGGGGGACTGGGGCCAACGTCCTGACTTTC.

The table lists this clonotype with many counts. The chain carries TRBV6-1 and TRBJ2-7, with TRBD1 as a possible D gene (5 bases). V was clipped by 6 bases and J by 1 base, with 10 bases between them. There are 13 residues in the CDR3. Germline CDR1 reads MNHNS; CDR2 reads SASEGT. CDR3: CASSTPGSYEQYF. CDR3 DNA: TGTGCCAGCAGCACTCCAGGGTCCTACGAGCAGTACTTC.

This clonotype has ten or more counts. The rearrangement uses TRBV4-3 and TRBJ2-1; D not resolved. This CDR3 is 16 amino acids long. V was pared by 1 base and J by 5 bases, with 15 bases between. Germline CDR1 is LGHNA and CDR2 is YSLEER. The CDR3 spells CASSQGIRLRNNEQFF. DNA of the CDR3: TGCGCCAGCAGCCAAGGGATTCGGTTAAGGAACAATGAGCAGTTCTTC.

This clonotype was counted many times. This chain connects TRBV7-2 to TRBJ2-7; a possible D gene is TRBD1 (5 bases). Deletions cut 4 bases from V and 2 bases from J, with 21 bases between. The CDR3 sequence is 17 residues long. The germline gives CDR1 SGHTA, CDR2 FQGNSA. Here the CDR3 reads CASSSPRVTSKTYEQYF. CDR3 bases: TGTGCCAGCAGCTCGCCCAGGGTAACCTCAAAAACCTACGAGCAGTACTTC.

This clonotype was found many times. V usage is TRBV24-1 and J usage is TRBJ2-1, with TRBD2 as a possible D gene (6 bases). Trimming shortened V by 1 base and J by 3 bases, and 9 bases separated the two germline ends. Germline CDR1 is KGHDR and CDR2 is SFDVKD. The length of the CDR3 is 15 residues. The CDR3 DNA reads TGTGCCACCAGTGATTTATCTAGCGACTACAATGAGCAGTTCTTC. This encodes CATSDLSSDYNEQFF.

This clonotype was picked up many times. The CDR3: CASSAGTGGSSSYEQYF. The CDR3 DNA is TGTGCCAGCAGCGCCGGGACAGGGGGCTCGAGCTCCTACGAGCAGTACTTC. The chain has TRBV9 and TRBJ2-7, with 12 nucleotides matching TRBD1. The V segment lost 3 bases and the J segment 0 bases; nucleotides outside the gene matches: 7. There are 17 residues in the CDR3. The germline gives CDR1 SGDLS, CDR2 YYNGEE.